This T cell receptor beta chain came from a study of blood T cell repertoires in COVID-19. The germline CDR1 and CDR2 sequences are MNHEY and SMNVEV (reference sequence). V lost 4 bases, J lost 4 bases, and 5 bases stayed unmatched. This CDR3 contains 14 residues. The data were produced by immunoSEQ multiplex PCR, yet TCRdb's version contains in-frame clones alone and is incomplete. Of about 300,000 clones detected, about 90% appear once; the ten largest clones hold about 1.7%. The source of this sequence is a woman in her twenties or thirties with COVID-19, enrolled during active disease. Sequencing used peripheral blood. The V call is TRBV27, the J call TRBJ1-2, with 8 bases fitting TRBD1. This chain's CDR3 is CASSSRTGPYGYTF. The CDR3 region has the DNA TGTGCCAGCAGTTCCCGGACAGGGCCCTATGGCTACACCTTC.